What follows is one TCR beta chain and its context. The data stem from a study of blood T cell repertoires in COVID-19. Across the study: Both acute and convalescent COVID-19 samples were obtained from the United States, Italy and Spain. The analysed material was cDNA or gDNA that came from T cells, B-cell-depleted T cells, or PBMCs.

As handled by the study authors: Nucleated cell counts were estimated from reference gene primer amplification. The repertoire was sequenced with immunoSEQ multiplex PCR; TCRdb's copy has only in-frame clones and lacks some. The D gene and trimming were derived from the DNA, and the V and J assignments and clone size from that table. The profile shows 350,000 to 450,000 clones, roughly 90% of them singletons. V was pared by 8 bases and J by 3 bases, with 11 bases of the junction left unmatched. Germline CDR1 reads SNHLY; CDR2 reads FYNNEI. The CDR3 totals 15 residues. Those enrolled in Seattle joined during active infection and were followed longitudinally afterward.

The sequence was collected from a woman between 40 and 50 years old with COVID-19, enrolled during active disease. Input material: peripheral blood. The chain couples TRBV2 to TRBJ2-7; 9 positions agree with TRBD1. CDR3 DNA: TGTGCCAGCCGAAGGCAGGGGACAGGGAACTACGAGCAGTACTTC. Translated, it gives CASRRQGTGNYEQYF. Full variable domain (outside the CDR3, taken from reference TRBV2 and TRBJ2-7): EPEVTQTPSHQVTQMGQEVILRCVPISNHLYFYWYRQILGQKVEFLVSFYNNEISEKSEIFDDQFSVERPDGSNFTLKIRSTKLEDSAMYFCASRRQGTGNYEQYFGPGTRLTVT.